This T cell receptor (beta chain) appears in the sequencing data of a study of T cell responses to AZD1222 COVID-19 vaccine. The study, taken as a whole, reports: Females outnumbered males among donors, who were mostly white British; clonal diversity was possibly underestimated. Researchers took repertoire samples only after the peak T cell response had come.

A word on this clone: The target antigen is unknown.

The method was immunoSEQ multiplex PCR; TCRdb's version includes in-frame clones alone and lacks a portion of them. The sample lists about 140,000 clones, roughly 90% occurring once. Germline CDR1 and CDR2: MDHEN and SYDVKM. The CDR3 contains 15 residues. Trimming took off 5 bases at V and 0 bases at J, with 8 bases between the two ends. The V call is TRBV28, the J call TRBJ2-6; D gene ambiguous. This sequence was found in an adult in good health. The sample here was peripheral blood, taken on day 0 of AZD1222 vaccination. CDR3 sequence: CASSPIPSGANVLTF. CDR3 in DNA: TGTGCCAGCAGTCCCATTCCCTCTGGGGCCAACGTCCTGACTTTC.